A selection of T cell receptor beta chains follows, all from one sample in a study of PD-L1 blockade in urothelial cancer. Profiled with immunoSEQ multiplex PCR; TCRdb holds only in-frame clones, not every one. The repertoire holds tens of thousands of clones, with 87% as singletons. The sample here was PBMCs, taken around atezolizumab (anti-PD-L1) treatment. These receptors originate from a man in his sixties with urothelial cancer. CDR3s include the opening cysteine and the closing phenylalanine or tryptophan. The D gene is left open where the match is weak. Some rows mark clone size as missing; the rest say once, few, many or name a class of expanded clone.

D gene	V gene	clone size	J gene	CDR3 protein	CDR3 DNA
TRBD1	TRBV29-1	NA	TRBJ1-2	CSVGSDRARNGYTF	TGCAGCGTTGGTTCGGACAGGGCCCGAAATGGCTACACCTTC
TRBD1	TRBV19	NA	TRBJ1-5	CASSAGTGVSQPQHF	TGTGCCAGTAGTGCCGGGACAGGGGTTTCTCAGCCCCAGCATTTT
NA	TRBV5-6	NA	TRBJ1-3	CASSLSMAGNTIYF	TGTGCCAGCAGCTTAAGTATGGCAGGAAACACCATATATTTT
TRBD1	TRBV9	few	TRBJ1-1	CASSEAGGNTEAFF	TGTGCCAGCAGCGAGGCAGGGGGAAACACTGAAGCTTTCTTT
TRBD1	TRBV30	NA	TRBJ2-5	CAWSVGQLETQYF	TGTGCCTGGAGTGTGGGACAGTTGGAGACCCAGTACTTC
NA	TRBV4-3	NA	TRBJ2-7	CASSQGRASYEQYF	TGCGCCAGCAGCCAAGGCAGGGCAAGCTACGAGCAGTACTTC
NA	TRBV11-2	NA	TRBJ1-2	CASSPGDYYGYTF	TGTGCCAGCAGCCCAGGTGATTACTATGGCTACACCTTC
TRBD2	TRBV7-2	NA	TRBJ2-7	CASSFTGGNYEQYF	TGTGCCAGCAGCTTTACGGGGGGGAACTACGAGCAGTACTTC
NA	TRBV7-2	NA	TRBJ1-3	CASSSQGFGGNTIYF	TGTGCCAGCAGCTCCCAGGGATTTGGTGGAAACACCATATATTTT
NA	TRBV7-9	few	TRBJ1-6	CASGKSRDSPLHF	TGTGCCAGCGGAAAGAGCCGGGATTCACCCCTCCACTTT
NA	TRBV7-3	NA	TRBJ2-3	CASSTGLEDTQYF	TGTGCCAGCAGCACGGGACTCGAAGATACGCAGTATTTT
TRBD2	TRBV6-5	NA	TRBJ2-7	CASSVSGVPTYEQYF	TGTGCCAGCAGTGTTAGCGGGGTGCCTACCTACGAGCAGTACTTC
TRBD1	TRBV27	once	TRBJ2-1	CASSYLTGVEQFF	TGTGCCAGCAGTTACTTAACAGGGGTCGAGCAGTTCTTC
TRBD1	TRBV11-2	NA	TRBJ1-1	CASSPGQGFMNTEAFF	TGTGCCAGCAGTCCGGGACAGGGATTTATGAACACTGAAGCTTTCTTT
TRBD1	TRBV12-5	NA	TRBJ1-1	CASGARTGRYATEAFF	TGTGCTAGTGGTGCCCGGACAGGGAGGTACGCCACTGAAGCTTTCTTT
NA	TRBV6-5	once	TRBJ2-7	CASSSATGSPSYEQYF	TGTGCCAGCAGTTCCGCAACAGGGTCACCGTCCTACGAGCAGTACTTC
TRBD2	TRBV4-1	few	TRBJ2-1	CASSRQSGDYSYNEQFF	TGCGCCAGCAGCCGTCAATCGGGGGACTACTCCTACAATGAGCAGTTCTTC
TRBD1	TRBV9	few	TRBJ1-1	CASSGTGVRTEAFF	TGTGCCAGCAGCGGTACAGGGGTGAGGACTGAAGCTTTCTTT